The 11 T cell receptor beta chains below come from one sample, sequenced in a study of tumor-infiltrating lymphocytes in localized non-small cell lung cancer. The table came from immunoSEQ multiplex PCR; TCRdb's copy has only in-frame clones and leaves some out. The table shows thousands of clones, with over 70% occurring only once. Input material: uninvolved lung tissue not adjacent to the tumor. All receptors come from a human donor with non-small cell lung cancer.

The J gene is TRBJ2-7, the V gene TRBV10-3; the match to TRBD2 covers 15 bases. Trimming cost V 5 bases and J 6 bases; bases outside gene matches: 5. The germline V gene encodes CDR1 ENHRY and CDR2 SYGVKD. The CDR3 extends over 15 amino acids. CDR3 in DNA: TGTGCCATCAGTAAGGGACTAGCGGGAGGTCCCGAGCAGTACTTC. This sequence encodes CAISKGLAGGPEQYF.

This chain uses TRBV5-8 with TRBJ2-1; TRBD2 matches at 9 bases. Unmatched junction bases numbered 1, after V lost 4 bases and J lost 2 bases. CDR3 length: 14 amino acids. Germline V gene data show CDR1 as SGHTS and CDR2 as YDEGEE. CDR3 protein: CASSRLAAYNEQFF. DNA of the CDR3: TGTGCCAGCAGCCGACTAGCGGCCTACAATGAGCAGTTCTTC. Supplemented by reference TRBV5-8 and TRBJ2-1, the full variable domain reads EAGVTQSPTHLIKTRGQQATLRCSPISGHTSVYWYQQALGLGLQFLLWYDEGEERNRGNFPPRFSGRQFPNYSSELNVNALELEDSALYLCASSRLAAYNEQFFGPGTRLTVL.

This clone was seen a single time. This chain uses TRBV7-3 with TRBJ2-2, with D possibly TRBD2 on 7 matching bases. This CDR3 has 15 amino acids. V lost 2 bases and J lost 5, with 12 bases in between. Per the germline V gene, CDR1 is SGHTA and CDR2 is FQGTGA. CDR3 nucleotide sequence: TGTGCCAGCAGCTTAGGGGGGGGCACAACCGGGGAGCTGTTTTTT. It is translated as CASSLGGGTTGELFF.

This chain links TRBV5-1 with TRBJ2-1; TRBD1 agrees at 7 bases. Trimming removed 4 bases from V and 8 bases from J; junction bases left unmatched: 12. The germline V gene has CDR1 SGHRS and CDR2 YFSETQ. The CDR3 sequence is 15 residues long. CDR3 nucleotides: TGCGCCAGCAGCCCCAGACAGGGTAGGTTGGATGAGCAGTTCTTC. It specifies CASSPRQGRLDEQFF.

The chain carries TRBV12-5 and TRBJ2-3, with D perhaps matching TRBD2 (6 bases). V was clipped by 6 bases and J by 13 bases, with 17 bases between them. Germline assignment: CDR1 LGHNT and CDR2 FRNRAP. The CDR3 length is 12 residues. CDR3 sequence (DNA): TGTGCTAGTGGGAACGAAGCGGGTACAAAGTATTTT. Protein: CASGNEAGTKYF.

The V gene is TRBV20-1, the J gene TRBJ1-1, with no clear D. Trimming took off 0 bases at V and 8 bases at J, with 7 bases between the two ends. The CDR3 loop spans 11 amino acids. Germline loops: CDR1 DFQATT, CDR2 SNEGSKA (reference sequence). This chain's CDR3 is CSARDEREAFF. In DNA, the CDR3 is TGCAGTGCTAGAGATGAGAGGGAAGCTTTCTTT.

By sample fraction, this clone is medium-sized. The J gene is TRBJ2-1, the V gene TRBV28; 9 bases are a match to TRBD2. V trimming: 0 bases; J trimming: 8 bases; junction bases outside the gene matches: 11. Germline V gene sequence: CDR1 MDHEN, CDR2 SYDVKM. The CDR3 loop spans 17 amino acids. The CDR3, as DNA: TGTGCCAGCAGTTTATGGGCTTTAGCGGGAGATAAGTATGAGCAGTTCTTC. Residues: CASSLWALAGDKYEQFF. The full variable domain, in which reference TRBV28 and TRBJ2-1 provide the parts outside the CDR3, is DVKVTQSSRYLVKRTGEKVFLECVQDMDHENMFWYRQDPGLGLRLIYFSYDVKMKEKGDIPEGYSVSREKKERFSLILESASTNQTSMYLCASSLWALAGDKYEQFFGPGTRLTVL.

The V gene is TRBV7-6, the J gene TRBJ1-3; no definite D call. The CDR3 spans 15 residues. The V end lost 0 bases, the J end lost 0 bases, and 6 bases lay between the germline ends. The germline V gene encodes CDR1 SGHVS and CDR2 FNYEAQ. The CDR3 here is CASSLAADSGNTIYF. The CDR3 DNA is TGTGCCAGCAGCTTAGCGGCGGACTCTGGAAACACCATATATTTT.

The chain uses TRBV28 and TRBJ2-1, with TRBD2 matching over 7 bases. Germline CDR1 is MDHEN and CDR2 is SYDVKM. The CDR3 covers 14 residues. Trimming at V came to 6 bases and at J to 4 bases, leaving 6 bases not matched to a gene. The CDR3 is CASRQSGKYNEQFF. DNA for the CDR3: TGTGCCAGCAGACAGAGCGGGAAGTACAATGAGCAGTTCTTC. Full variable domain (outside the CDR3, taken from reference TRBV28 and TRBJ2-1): DVKVTQSSRYLVKRTGEKVFLECVQDMDHENMFWYRQDPGLGLRLIYFSYDVKMKEKGDIPEGYSVSREKKERFSLILESASTNQTSMYLCASRQSGKYNEQFFGPGTRLTVL.

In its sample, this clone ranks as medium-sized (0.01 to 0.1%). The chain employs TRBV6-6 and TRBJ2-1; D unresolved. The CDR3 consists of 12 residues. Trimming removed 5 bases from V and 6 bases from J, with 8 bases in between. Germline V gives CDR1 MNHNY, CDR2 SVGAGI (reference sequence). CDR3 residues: CASSPGINEQFF. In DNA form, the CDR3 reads TGTGCCAGCAGTCCCGGTATCAATGAGCAGTTCTTC.

The CDR3 DNA follows: TGTGCCAGCAGTGAAGACAGCTCCTATGGCTACACCTTC. Translated, it gives CASSEDSSYGYTF. This chain joins TRBV6-1 and TRBJ1-2; D gene uncertain. This CDR3 has 13 residues. V was pared by 1 base and J by 4 bases, with 7 bases between. CDR1 and CDR2 from the germline V gene are MNHNS and SASEGT.